This T cell receptor beta chain comes out of a study of shared clonotypes between healthy human individuals. Trimming took off 3 bases at V and 1 base at J, with 9 bases between the two ends. The germline V gene has CDR1 ENHRY and CDR2 SYGVKD. The CDR3 has 14 residues. Sequencing was performed with immunoSEQ multiplex PCR; in TCRdb, only in-frame clones are kept and a portion is missing. The sample has fewer than 350,000 clones, more than 75% seen once; the top ten hold about a sixth. The source is a man aged 18 to 29 in good health. This chain links TRBV10-3 with TRBJ1-1; D is unclear. Sequencing input: memory CD8+ T cells sorted from blood. The subset denotes: CD45RO+ cells pooled with CCR7-negative TemRA cells. CDR3 protein: CAISDTDQNTEAFF. DNA of the CDR3: TGTGCCATCAGTGACACGGACCAGAACACTGAAGCTTTCTTT.